This T cell receptor (beta chain) stems from a study of post-analysis software for immune sequencing data. Regarding the study as a whole: Relative to controls, patients had a handful of TRBV segments at higher frequency, with TRBV5-6, TRBV5-1 and TRBV20-1 among these.

Of note for this clonotype: Its specificity is unknown.

Unique molecular identifiers featured in each of the TCR beta cDNA libraries. TCRdb reprocessed the PCR reads with MiXCR, giving one entry per CDR3 protein. This repertoire shows 750,000 to 950,000 distinct CDR3 sequences, roughly 50% found once; its top ten account for around 4.5%. This CDR3 is built from 12 residues. V shed 4 bases and J shed 0 bases, with 5 bases lying between them. Germline V CDR1 and CDR2: DFQATT, SNEGSKA (reference sequence). The TCR comes from a girl between 10 and 17 years old with multiple sclerosis. The chain joins TRBV20-1 to TRBJ2-3, with D hard to call. The material sequenced was blood. The CDR3 coding sequence is TGCAGTGCTAAAGGTAGCACAGATACGCAGTATTTT. Protein product: CSAKGSTDTQYF.